This TCR beta chain was captured by sequencing in a study of OX40 agonist ivuxolimab in advanced cancers. Study summary: Hepatocellular carcinoma, melanoma, renal cell or head and neck cancer occurred in dose-escalation patients. There were three patients with partial responses, one having hepatocellular carcinoma and two cutaneous melanoma.

Here immunoSEQ multiplex PCR was the method, and the copy in TCRdb shows in-frame clones only, minus some. Among approximately 80,000 clones listed, less than 95% were seen once. Comment on this clone: Its antigen is currently unknown.

V was cut by 6 bases and J by 3 bases, with 15 bases left in between. CDR1 is MNHEY, CDR2 SVGAGI, per germline. The CDR3 loop spans 15 amino acids. Study outcomes and limitations: More expanded clones were seen, on average, in CD8+ T cells than in CD4+. Both blood CD4+ and CD8+ T cells showed clonal growth by week 6 at 0.1 to 3.0 mg/kg.

V usage is TRBV6-5 and J usage is TRBJ1-3; D is perhaps TRBD1 (6 bases). The receptor was derived from an adult with an advanced solid tumor such as melanoma, head and neck, liver or kidney cancer. Material: CD4+ or CD8+ T cells sorted from blood, obtained in a trial of the OX40 agonist ivuxolimab. The CDR3 protein is CASRSVGGFGNTIYF. CDR3 nucleotides: TGTGCCAGCAGATCTGTGGGGGGCTTTGGAAACACCATATATTTT.